The sequence of this T cell receptor (beta chain) was determined in a study of vaccination and CD4 T cells after COVID-19. For the study at large: Control cultures received a CEFX pool, an HIV-1 Nef pool, or no peptide.

In the case of this clonotype: The antigen is unknown.

The sample's treatment: roughly 10-day PBMC culture with coronavirus spike peptide pools or control peptides (ViraFEST assay). Prior to the COVID-19 pandemic (2011-2018), the unexposed donor's CD4+ T cells were collected. The length of the CDR3 is 14 residues. The V and J ends lost 3 bases and 0 bases respectively, with 7 bases between them. CDR1 SGHTS and CDR2 YDEGEE come from the germline V gene. Overall study results and limits: Spike mono-reactivity was found in 304 of the 307 vaccine-specific clones identified in convalescent patients.

Cultured CD4+ T cells had their DNA profiled by the Oncomine TCR Beta short-read assay. TCRdb independently ran MiXCR on the PCR reads; one entry per CDR3 protein. In the table there are 4,000 to 6,000 distinct CDR3 sequences, more than 50% of which are singletons. The clonotype originates from a human donor in good health. V and J are TRBV5-8 and TRBJ1-5; D is possibly TRBD1 (6 bases). The sequencing sample was made of CD4+ T cells from blood, cultured in vitro. CDR3 in DNA: TGTGCCAGCAGCTGGACAGATAGCAATCAGCCCCAGCATTTT. Translated: CASSWTDSNQPQHF.